The 15 T cell receptor beta chains given below trace back to one sample, sequenced in a study of T cell changes during pregnancy in multiple sclerosis. TCRdb keeps only in-frame clones here, not all; method: immunoSEQ multiplex PCR. The sample yields around 29,000 clones, roughly 84% seen once. This specimen consisted of CD8+ T cells from peripheral blood mononuclear cells, obtained after pregnancy. The origin of the receptors is a female donor with multiple sclerosis, enrolled in a pregnancy study.

This clone was observed once. The chain links TRBV4-1 to TRBJ2-7; 11 bases map to TRBD2. The J segment lost 2 bases and the V segment lost 6 bases, leaving 15 bases of the junction unmatched. This CDR3 spans 18 amino acids. Germline CDR1 is MGHRA and CDR2 is YSYEKL. The CDR3 sequence is CASSGASGGTQTTYEQYF. CDR3 coding DNA: TGCGCCAGCAGTGGGGCTAGCGGGGGGACGCAAACCACCTACGAGCAGTACTTC.

The rearrangement joins TRBV4-1 to TRBJ2-7; 13 bases agree with TRBD2. Per the germline V gene, CDR1 is MGHRA and CDR2 is YSYEKL. The CDR3 is made up of 16 amino acids. V gave up 2 bases and J gave up 0 bases; unmatched junction bases: 1. The CDR3 sequence: CASSQTSGGVSYEQYF. CDR3 nucleotides: TGCGCCAGCAGCCAAACTAGCGGGGGGGTCTCCTACGAGCAGTACTTC.

This clone is medium-sized. The J gene is TRBJ2-1, the V gene TRBV4-3, with 10 bases lining up with TRBD1. This CDR3 has 16 amino acids. CDR1 is LGHNA and CDR2 is YSLEER in the germline V gene. The V segment lost 3 bases and the J segment 2 bases; nucleotides outside the gene matches: 4. CDR3 sequence: CASSQDRGEAYNEQFF. The CDR3 DNA reads as TGCGCCAGCAGCCAGGACAGGGGGGAGGCCTACAATGAGCAGTTCTTC.

V usage is TRBV9 and J usage is TRBJ2-3, with D possibly matching TRBD1 (6 bases). The CDR3 is made up of 15 amino acids. The germline V gene has CDR1 SGDLS and CDR2 YYNGEE. Between the trimmed V and J ends, which lost 0 bases and 6 bases, there was a span of 14 bases. The CDR3 DNA is TGTGCCAGCAGCGTAGCTAGGGGGTCTGGCGATACGCAGTATTTT. Protein: CASSVARGSGDTQYF.

The rearrangement uses TRBV6-1 and TRBJ2-3, with 9 bases matching TRBD2. Germline trimming cut 3 bases from V and 5 bases from J; bases unmatched to any gene: 9. This CDR3 has 16 amino acids. Germline CDR1 MNHNS, CDR2 SASEGT. CDR3 sequence (DNA): TGTGCCAGCAGTGAGTCAGCGGGGGGCGGAGGAGATACGCAGTATTTT. Protein product: CASSESAGGGGDTQYF.

This chain connects TRBV19 to TRBJ1-1; no reliable D call. Germline CDR1 LNHDA, CDR2 SQIVND (reference sequence). The V end was cut by 5 bases, the J end by 4 bases, with 14 bases between. This CDR3 has 14 amino acids. The CDR3 bases are TGTGCCAGTAGTTCGCCAGCGCGGGGCACTGAAGCTTTCTTT. It specifies CASSSPARGTEAFF.

The V call is TRBV7-2, the J call TRBJ1-2; TRBD1 aligns across 11 bases. CDR1 SGHTA and CDR2 FQGNSA come from the germline V gene. The CDR3 is 15 residues long. J gave up 4 bases and V 3 bases, and 4 bases lay outside the gene matches. The CDR3 bases are TGTGCCAGCAGCTTTAGGGGGACAGGGGGCTATGGCTACACCTTC. Translating gives CASSFRGTGGYGYTF.

By share of the sample, this clone is medium-sized. V and J are TRBV15 and TRBJ2-7, with 7 bases aligning to TRBD1. Germline loops: CDR1 LNHNV, CDR2 YYDKDF (reference sequence). V dropped 8 bases and J dropped 0; count of bases not matched to a gene: 7. This CDR3 has 14 residues. The CDR3 DNA reads TGTGCCACCGGGGCCGGGACAGACTCCTACGAGCAGTACTTC. Residues: CATGAGTDSYEQYF.

The DNA of the CDR3 is TGTGCCATCAGTGAGCATGGCGGCGGCGGGGCTGACACCGGGGAGCTGTTTTTT. Its protein product is CAISEHGGGGADTGELFF. The gene calls are TRBV10-3 and TRBJ2-2; TRBD2 is a possible D gene (6 bases). This CDR3 has 18 residues. Germline CDR1 reads ENHRY; CDR2 reads SYGVKD. V gave up 2 bases and J gave up 3 bases, with 19 bases separating them.

This clone was detected a few times. CDR3 in amino acids: CASSYSTSGANVLTF. The CDR3 DNA follows: TGTGCCAGCAGTTACTCGACTTCTGGGGCCAACGTCCTGACTTTC. V is TRBV6-5 and J is TRBJ2-6, with no clear D. Deletions cut 0 bases from V and 1 base from J, with 4 bases between. CDR1 is MNHEY and CDR2 is SVGAGI in the germline V gene. This CDR3 contains 15 residues.

The chain joins TRBV29-1 to TRBJ1-3; 9 nucleotides line up with TRBD1. V was pared by 7 bases and J by 1 base, with 11 bases of the junction left unmatched. The CDR3 covers 16 residues. CDR1 is SQVTM and CDR2 is ANQGSEA in the germline V gene. The CDR3: CSAGPVQGASGNTIYF. Written as DNA, the CDR3 is TGCAGCGCCGGACCCGTACAGGGGGCTTCTGGAAACACCATATATTTT. Filled out from reference TRBV29-1 and TRBJ1-3, the complete variable domain reads SAVISQKPSRDICQRGTSLTIQCQVDSQVTMMFWYRQQPGQSLTLIATANQGSEATYESGFVIDKFPISRPNLTFSTLTVSNMSPEDSSIYLCSAGPVQGASGNTIYFGEGSWLTVV.

The V gene is TRBV11-2, the J gene TRBJ2-7; 7 nucleotides align to TRBD2. The V gene end was trimmed by 4 bases and the J gene end by 2 bases; junction bases not matched to a gene: 8. Per germline, CDR1 SGHAT and CDR2 FQNNGV. The CDR3 covers 15 residues. The CDR3 DNA sequence: TGTGCCAGCAGCTCCGGAACTAGCGATCCCTACGAGCAGTACTTC. The encoded protein is CASSSGTSDPYEQYF.

This clone was observed once. This chain uses TRBV2 with TRBJ1-1; D may be TRBD1 (5 bases). The germline CDR1 and CDR2 sequences are SNHLY and FYNNEI. Trimming cost V 7 bases and J 9 bases, with 15 bases left between them. The CDR3 is made up of 12 amino acids. The chain's CDR3 is CASTPGDRQAFF. CDR3 sequence (DNA): TGTGCCAGCACCCCGGGGGACCGCCAAGCTTTCTTT.

The genes are TRBV2 and TRBJ1-2; tentatively, D is TRBD1 (5 bases). This CDR3 is built from 15 residues. Germline lookup yields CDR1 SNHLY and CDR2 FYNNEI. The V end was cut by 3 bases, the J end by 5 bases, with 16 bases between. The chain's CDR3 is CASSDLGGWSYGYTF. The DNA for the CDR3 is TGTGCCAGCAGTGACCTCGGGGGGTGGTCGTATGGCTACACCTTC.

This chain links TRBV11-1 with TRBJ1-1; D unresolved. Between the trimmed V and J ends, which lost 5 bases and 1 base, there was a span of 20 bases. Germline CDR1 SGHAT, CDR2 FQDESV (reference sequence). This CDR3 has 17 amino acids. CDR3 in DNA: TGTGCCAGCAGCAATAAACCCACCATTACAAGGAACACTGAAGCTTTCTTT. Protein product: CASSNKPTITRNTEAFF. The complete variable domain, with remaining parts taken from reference TRBV11-1 and TRBJ1-1, reads EAEVAQSPRYKITEKSQAVAFWCDPISGHATLYWYRQILGQGPELLVQFQDESVVDDSQLPKDRFSAERLKGVDSTLKIQPAELGDSAMYLCASSNKPTITRNTEAFFGQGTRLTVV.